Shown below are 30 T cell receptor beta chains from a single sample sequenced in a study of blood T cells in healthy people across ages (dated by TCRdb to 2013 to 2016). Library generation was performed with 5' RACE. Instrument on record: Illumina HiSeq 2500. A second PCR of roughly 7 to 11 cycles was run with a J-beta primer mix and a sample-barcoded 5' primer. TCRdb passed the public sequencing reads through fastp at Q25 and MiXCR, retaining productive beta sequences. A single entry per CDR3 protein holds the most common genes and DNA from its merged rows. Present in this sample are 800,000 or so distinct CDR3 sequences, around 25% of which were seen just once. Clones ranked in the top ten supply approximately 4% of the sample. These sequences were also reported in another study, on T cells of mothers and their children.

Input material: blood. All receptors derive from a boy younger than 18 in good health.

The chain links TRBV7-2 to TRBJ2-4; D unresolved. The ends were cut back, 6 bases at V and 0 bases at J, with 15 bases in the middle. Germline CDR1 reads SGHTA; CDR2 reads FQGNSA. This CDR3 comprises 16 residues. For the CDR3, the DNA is TGTGCCAGCAGTCTGATAGGCCCTGGAGCCAAAAACATTCAGTACTTC. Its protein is CASSLIGPGAKNIQYF.

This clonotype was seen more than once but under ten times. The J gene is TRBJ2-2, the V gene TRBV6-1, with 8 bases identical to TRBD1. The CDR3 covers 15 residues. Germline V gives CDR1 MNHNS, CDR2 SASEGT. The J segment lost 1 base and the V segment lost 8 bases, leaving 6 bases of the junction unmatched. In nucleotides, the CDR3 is TGTGCCAGCCAGTGGGACAGGCAGAACACCGGGGAGCTGTTTTTT. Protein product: CASQWDRQNTGELFF.

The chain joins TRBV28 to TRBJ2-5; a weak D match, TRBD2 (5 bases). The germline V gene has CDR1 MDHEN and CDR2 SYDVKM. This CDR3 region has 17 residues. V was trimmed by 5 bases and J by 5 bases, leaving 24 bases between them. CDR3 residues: CASSAPATWRVAETQYF. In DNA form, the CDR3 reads TGTGCCAGCAGTGCCCCTGCCACCTGGCGCGTAGCGGAGACCCAGTACTTC.

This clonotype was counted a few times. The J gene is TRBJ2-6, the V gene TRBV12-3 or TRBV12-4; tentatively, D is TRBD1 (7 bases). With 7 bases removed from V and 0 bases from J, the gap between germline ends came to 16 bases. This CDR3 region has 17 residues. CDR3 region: CASNFGGGVSGANVLTF. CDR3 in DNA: TGTGCCAGCAACTTCGGAGGGGGCGTCTCTGGGGCCAACGTCCTGACTTTC.

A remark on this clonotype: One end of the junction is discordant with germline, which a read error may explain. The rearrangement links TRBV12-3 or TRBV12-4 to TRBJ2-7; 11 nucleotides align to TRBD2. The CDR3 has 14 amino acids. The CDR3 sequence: CASSLAGGNNEQYF. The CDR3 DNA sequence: TGTGCCAGCAGTCTAGCGGGAGGAAACAACGAGCAGTACTTC.

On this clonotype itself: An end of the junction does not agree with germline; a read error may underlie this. The CDR3 region has the DNA TGTGCCAGCAGTCTTCAGGGGAGGGGCTATCGCTACACCTTC. It yields the protein CASSLQGRGYRYTF. The chain uses TRBV6-5 and TRBJ1-2, with a weak D call TRBD1 (6 bases). The CDR3 loop spans 14 amino acids. CDR1 and CDR2 (germline): MNHEY, SVGAGI.

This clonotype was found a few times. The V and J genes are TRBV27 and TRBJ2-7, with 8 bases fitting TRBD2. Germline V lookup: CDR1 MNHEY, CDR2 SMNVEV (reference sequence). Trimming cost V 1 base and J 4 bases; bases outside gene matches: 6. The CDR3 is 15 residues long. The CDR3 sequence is CASSLFTGGGYEQYF. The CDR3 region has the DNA TGTGCCAGCAGTTTATTTACGGGAGGGGGGTACGAGCAGTACTTC.

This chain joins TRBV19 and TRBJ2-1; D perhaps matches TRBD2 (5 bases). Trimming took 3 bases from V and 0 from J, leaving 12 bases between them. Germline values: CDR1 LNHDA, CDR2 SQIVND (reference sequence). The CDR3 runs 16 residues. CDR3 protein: CASSIGVGSSYNEQFF. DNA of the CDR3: TGTGCCAGTAGTATCGGGGTGGGGAGCTCCTACAATGAGCAGTTCTTC. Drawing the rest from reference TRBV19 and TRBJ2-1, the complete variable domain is DGGITQSPKYLFRKEGQNVTLSCEQNLNHDAMYWYRQDPGQGLRLIYYSQIVNDFQKGDIAEGYSVSREKKESFPLTVTSAQKNPTAFYLCASSIGVGSSYNEQFFGPGTRLTVL.

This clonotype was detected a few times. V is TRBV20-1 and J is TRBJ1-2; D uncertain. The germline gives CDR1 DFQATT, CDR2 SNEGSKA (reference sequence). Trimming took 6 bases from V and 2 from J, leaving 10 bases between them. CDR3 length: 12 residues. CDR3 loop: CSAKTENYGYTF. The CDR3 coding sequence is TGCAGTGCGAAGACGGAAAACTATGGCTACACCTTC.

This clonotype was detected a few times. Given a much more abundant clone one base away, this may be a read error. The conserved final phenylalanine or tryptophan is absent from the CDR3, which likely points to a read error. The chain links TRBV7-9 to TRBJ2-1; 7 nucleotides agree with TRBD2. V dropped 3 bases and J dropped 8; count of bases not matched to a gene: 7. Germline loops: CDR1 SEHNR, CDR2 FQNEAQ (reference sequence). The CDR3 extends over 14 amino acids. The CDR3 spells CASSFSREEDEQFL. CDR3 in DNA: TGTGCCAGCAGCTTTTCTCGGGAGGAGGATGAGCAGTTCCTC.

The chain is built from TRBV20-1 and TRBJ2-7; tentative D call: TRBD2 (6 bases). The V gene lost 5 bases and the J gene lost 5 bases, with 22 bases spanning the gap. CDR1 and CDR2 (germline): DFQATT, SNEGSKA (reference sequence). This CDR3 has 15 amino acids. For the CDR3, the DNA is TGCAGTGCTTCCCCCCTGCGTGGGAGGTCCAACGAGCAGTACTTC. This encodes CSASPLRGRSNEQYF.

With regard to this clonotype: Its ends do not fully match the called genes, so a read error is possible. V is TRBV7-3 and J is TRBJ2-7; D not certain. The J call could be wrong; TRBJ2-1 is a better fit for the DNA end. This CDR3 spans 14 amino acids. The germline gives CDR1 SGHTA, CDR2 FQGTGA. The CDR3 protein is CASSITAPPVEQFF. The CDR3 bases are TGTGCCAGCAGCATAACAGCCCCCCCTGTTGAGCAGTTCTTC.

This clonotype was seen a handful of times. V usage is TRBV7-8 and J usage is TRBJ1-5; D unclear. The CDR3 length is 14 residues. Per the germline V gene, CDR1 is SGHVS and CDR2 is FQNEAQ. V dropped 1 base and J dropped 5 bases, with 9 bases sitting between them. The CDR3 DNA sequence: TGTGCCAGCAGCTTAGTGGGCCCTTATCAGCCCCAGCATTTT. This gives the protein CASSLVGPYQPQHF. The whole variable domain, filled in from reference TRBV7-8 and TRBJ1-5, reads GAGVSQSPRYKVAKRGQDVALRCDPISGHVSLFWYQQALGQGPEFLTYFQNEAQLDKSGLPSDRFFAERPEGSVSTLKIQRTQQEDSAVYLCASSLVGPYQPQHFGDGTRLSIL.

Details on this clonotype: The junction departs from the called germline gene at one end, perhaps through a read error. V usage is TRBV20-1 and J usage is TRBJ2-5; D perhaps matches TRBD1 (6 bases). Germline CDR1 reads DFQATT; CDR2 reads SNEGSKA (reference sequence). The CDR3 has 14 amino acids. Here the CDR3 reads CSATLTGPQGTQYF. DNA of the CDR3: TGCAGTGCTACGCTGACAGGCCCCCAAGGGACCCAGTACTTC.

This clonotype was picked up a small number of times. Here the CDR3 reads CASSSARGEQYF. The CDR3 nucleotides read TGTGCCAGCAGTTCCGCAAGGGGCGAGCAGTACTTC. The gene calls are TRBV28 and TRBJ2-5; D is possibly TRBD1 (5 bases). The J call may be wrong; the DNA end is better matched by TRBJ2-7. Germline assignment: CDR1 MDHEN and CDR2 SYDVKM. CDR3 length: 12 amino acids.

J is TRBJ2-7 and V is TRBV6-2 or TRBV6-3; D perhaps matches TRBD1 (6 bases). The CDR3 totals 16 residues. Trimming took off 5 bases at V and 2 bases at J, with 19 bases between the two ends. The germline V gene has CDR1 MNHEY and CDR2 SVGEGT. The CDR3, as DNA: TGTGCCAGCAGTACCGGTTGGGGACACGCCCCCTACGAGCAGTACTTC. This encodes CASSTGWGHAPYEQYF.

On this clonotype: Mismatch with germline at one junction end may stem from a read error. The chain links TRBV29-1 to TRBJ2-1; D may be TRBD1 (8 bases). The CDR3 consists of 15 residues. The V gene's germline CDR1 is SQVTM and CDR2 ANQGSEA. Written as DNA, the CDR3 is TGCAGCCCGTTAGCCCGGACAGGGAGGGTGGAGACCCGGTACTTC. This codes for CSPLARTGRVETRYF.

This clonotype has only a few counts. The CDR3 sequence is CATGGTVLNQPQHF. The CDR3 bases are TGTGCCACCGGAGGGACAGTCCTCAATCAGCCCCAGCATTTT. The chain couples TRBV24-1 to TRBJ1-5, with 7 positions matching TRBD1. J was trimmed by 3 bases and V by 9 bases; bases with no gene match: 7. Germline CDR1 is KGHDR and CDR2 is SFDVKD. The CDR3 runs 14 residues.

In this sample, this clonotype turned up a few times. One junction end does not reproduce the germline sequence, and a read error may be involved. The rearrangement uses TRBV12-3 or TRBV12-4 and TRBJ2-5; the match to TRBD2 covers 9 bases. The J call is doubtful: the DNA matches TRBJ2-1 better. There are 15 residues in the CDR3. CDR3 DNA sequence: TGTACCAGCAGTTTAGTAGCGGGGGTTGCCAATGAGCAGTTCTTC. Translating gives CTSSLVAGVANEQFF.

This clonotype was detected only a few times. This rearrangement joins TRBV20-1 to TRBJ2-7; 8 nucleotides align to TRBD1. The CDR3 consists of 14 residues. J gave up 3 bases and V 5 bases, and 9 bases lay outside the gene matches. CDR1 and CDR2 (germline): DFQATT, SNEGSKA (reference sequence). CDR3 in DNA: TGCAGTGCTTCCTCCGGGACAGGCCTCTACGAGCAGTACTTC. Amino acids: CSASSGTGLYEQYF.

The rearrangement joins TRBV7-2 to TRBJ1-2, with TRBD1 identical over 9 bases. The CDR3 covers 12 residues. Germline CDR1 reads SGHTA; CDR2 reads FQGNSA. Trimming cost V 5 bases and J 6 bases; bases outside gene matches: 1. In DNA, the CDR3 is TGTGCCAGCAGCCGGGACAGGGATGGCTACACCTTC. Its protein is CASSRDRDGYTF.

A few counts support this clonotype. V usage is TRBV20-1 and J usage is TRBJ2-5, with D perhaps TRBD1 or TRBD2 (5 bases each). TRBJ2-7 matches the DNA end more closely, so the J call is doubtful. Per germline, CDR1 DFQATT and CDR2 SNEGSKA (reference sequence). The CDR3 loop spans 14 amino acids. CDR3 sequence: CSAEGRVPNYEQYF. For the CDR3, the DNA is TGCAGTGCTGAGGGCAGGGTGCCCAACTACGAGCAGTACTTC.

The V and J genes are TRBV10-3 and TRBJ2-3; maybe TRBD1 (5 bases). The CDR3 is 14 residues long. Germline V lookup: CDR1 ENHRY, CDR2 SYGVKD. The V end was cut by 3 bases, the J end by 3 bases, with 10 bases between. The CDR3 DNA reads TGTGCCATCAGTGATGGGCAGGGAACAGATACGCAGTATTTT. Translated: CAISDGQGTDTQYF.

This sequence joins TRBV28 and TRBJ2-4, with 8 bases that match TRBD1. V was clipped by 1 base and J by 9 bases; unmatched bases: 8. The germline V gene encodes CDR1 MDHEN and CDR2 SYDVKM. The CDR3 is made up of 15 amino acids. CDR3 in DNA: TGTGCCAGCAGTTTATATCAGGGGGCGAAGAGCATTCAGTACTTC. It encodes CASSLYQGAKSIQYF.

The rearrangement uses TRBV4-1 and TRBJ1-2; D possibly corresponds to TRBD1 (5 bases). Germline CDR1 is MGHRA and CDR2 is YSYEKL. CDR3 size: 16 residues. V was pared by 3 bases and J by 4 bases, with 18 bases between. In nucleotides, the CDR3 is TGCGCCAGCAGCCAGACCGGGACCGAGAGTTTCTATGGCTACACCTTC. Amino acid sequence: CASSQTGTESFYGYTF.

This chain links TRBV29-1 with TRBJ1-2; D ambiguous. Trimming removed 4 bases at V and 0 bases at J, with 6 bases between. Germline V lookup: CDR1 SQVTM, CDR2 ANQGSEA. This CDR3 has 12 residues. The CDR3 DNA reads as TGCAGCGTTGGAGACCCTAACTATGGCTACACCTTC. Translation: CSVGDPNYGYTF. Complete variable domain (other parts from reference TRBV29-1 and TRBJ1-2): SAVISQKPSRDICQRGTSLTIQCQVDSQVTMMFWYRQQPGQSLTLIATANQGSEATYESGFVIDKFPISRPNLTFSTLTVSNMSPEDSSIYLCSVGDPNYGYTFGSGTRLTVV.

The CDR3 nucleotides read TGTGCCAGCTCACCACTGGGGGCGCCGGTCAAAAACATTCAGTACTTC. Its protein product is CASSPLGAPVKNIQYF. The chain employs TRBV18 and TRBJ2-4; tentative D call: TRBD1 (6 bases). V lost 1 base to trimming and J lost 3 bases, with 13 bases between them. CDR3 length: 16 amino acids. Germline values: CDR1 KGHSH, CDR2 LQKENI.

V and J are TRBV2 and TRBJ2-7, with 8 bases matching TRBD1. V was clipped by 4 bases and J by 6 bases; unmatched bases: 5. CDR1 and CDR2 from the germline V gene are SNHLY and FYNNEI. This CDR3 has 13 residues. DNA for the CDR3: TGTGCCAGCAGTGCAGGGGGCGAGTCCGAGCAGTACTTC. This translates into CASSAGGESEQYF.

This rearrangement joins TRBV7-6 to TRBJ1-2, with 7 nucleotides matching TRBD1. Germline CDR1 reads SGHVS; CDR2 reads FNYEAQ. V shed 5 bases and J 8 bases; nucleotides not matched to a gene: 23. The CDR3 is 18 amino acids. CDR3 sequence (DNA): TGTGCCAGCAGCACCTCCACCGACCACAGGGGTGACTCACACGGCTACACCTTC. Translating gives CASSTSTDHRGDSHGYTF.

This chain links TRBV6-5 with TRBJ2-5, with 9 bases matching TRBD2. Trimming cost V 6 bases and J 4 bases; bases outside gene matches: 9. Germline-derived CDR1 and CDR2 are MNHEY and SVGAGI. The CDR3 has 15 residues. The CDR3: CASRGGRAGRETQYF. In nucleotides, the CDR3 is TGTGCCAGCAGGGGCGGGAGGGCCGGGCGAGAGACCCAGTACTTC.